This TCR beta chain emerged from a study of monozygotic twins with inflammatory bowel disease. Study-wide results and limits: The study found lower TCRbeta diversity (inverse Simpson) in IBD patients than in healthy co-twins.

Total RNA input per TCR library was around 3,600 ng. Molecular identifiers with 6-nucleotide sample barcodes were added during cDNA synthesis via template switching. TCRdb reanalyzed the 5' RACE reads, giving one entry per CDR3 protein sequence and no DNA. This listing includes around 140,000 distinct CDR3 sequences. The CDR3 is 14 amino acids. Germline V lookup: CDR1 SGHTA, CDR2 FQGTGA. As for this clonotype: The target antigen is unknown.

Material: blood. The chain employs TRBV7-3 and TRBJ2-5; TCRdb designates TRBD1, a call that cannot be tested without DNA. This clonotype originated in a human donor with ulcerative colitis or Crohn's disease, or a healthy co-twin of an affected twin (not recorded which). The CDR3 spells CASSQNGGSETQYF.